This TCR beta chain was recovered during a study of T cell responses to AZD1222 COVID-19 vaccine. The method was immunoSEQ multiplex PCR; TCRdb's version includes in-frame clones alone and lacks a portion of them. The table has 90,000 to 150,000 clones, roughly 90% seen once. Study conclusions and caveats: Donors were largely white British and mainly female; clonal diversity was possibly underestimated. Reportedly, nearly half of unique spike TCRs recognized epitopes outside B.1.351/B.1.1.7 mutations. Spike-spanning, vaccine-associated CD4 TCRs were dominant at 160-218 and 743-854.

With 0 bases clipped from V and 12 bases from J, the junction kept 5 bases outside the gene matches. Germline loops: CDR1 MNHEY, CDR2 SVGEGT. This CDR3 has 13 residues. This clone has just one count. Its specificity is not known. The receptor was isolated from an adult who received the AZD1222 COVID-19 vaccine. This sequence joins TRBV6-2 or TRBV6-3 and TRBJ2-1, with 7 bases that match TRBD1. The source material was peripheral blood, sampled 28 days after the second AZD1222 dose. In nucleotides, the CDR3 is TGTGCCAGCAGTTACTCGGGTCGACAGGGGCAGTTCTTC. Its translation is CASSYSGRQGQFF.